A single sample gave rise to the 24 T cell receptor beta chains below, sequenced in a study of T cell changes during pregnancy in multiple sclerosis. Data came from immunoSEQ multiplex PCR; TCRdb stores just in-frame clones and leaves some out. The sample contains about 64,000 clones, around nine tenths of which appear only once. The sample in question was peripheral blood, obtained in the second trimester of pregnancy. These receptors came from a female donor with multiple sclerosis, enrolled in a pregnancy study.

The chain has TRBV7-2 and TRBJ1-5, with 8 bases lining up with TRBD1. CDR3 length: 16 residues. Germline assignment: CDR1 SGHTA and CDR2 FQGNSA. The ends lost 2 bases at V and 4 bases at J; junction bases unmatched: 7. CDR3 nucleotide sequence: TGTGCCAGCAGCTTAATCCGGGACAGGCCTAATCAGCCCCAGCATTTT. Amino acids: CASSLIRDRPNQPQHF.

V gene TRBV5-6 combines with J gene TRBJ2-1; 7 bases align to TRBD2. The CDR3 consists of 16 residues. The V gene's germline CDR1 is SGHDT and CDR2 YYEEEE. Germline trimming cut 2 bases from V and 9 bases from J; bases unmatched to any gene: 14. This CDR3 reads CASSFSAGEGLGEQFF. In DNA, the CDR3 is TGTGCCAGCAGCTTTAGCGCGGGAGAGGGCCTTGGTGAGCAGTTCTTC. The full variable domain, its missing parts supplied by reference TRBV5-6 and TRBJ2-1, is DAGVTQSPTHLIKTRGQQVTLRCSPKSGHDTVSWYQQALGQGPQFIFQYYEEEERQRGNFPDRFSGHQFPNYSSELNVNALLLGDSALYLCASSFSAGEGLGEQFFGPGTRLTVL.

The rearrangement joins TRBV9 to TRBJ1-3, with TRBD1 matching over 7 bases. Germline V gene lookup returns CDR1 SGDLS and CDR2 YYNGEE. The CDR3 is made up of 17 amino acids. Trimming removed 2 bases from V and 0 bases from J; junction bases left unmatched: 8. For the CDR3, the DNA is TGTGCCAGCAGCGTTGGGCCTGGGACAGCCTCTGGAAACACCATATATTTT. Translating gives CASSVGPGTASGNTIYF.

The chain is built from TRBV9 and TRBJ2-1; D may be TRBD2 (6 bases). V lost 0 bases, J lost 4 bases, and 11 bases lay in between. The CDR3 totals 15 residues. CDR1 and CDR2 from the germline V gene are SGDLS and YYNGEE. CDR3 protein: CASSVDPGEYNEQFF. For the CDR3, the DNA is TGTGCCAGCAGCGTAGATCCGGGAGAGTACAATGAGCAGTTCTTC.

The chain couples TRBV7-2 to TRBJ2-7; TRBD1 matches 9 bases. The CDR3 sequence is 15 residues long. CDR1 and CDR2 from the germline V gene are SGHTA and FQGNSA. With V trimmed by 6 bases and J by 4 bases, 10 bases remained unmatched. The CDR3 DNA is TGTGCCAGCAGTTTGGGGGACAGGGTGGGGTACGAGCAGTACTTC. It codes for CASSLGDRVGYEQYF.

The chain combines TRBV7-9 with TRBJ2-5; maybe TRBD1 (6 bases). Trimming took 5 bases from V and 4 from J, leaving 14 bases between them. Germline assignment: CDR1 SEHNR and CDR2 FQNEAQ (reference sequence). The CDR3 runs to 14 residues. Here the CDR3 reads CASSRPPRGETQYF. In DNA form, the CDR3 reads TGTGCCAGCAGCCGTCCTCCCAGGGGAGAGACCCAGTACTTC.

V gene TRBV19 combines with J gene TRBJ2-3, with no clear D. V dropped 2 bases and J dropped 6 bases, with 6 bases sitting between them. Germline-derived CDR1 and CDR2 are LNHDA and SQIVND (reference sequence). The CDR3 extends over 12 amino acids. The CDR3: CASSISRDTQYF. Written as DNA, the CDR3 is TGTGCCAGTAGTATATCGAGGGATACGCAGTATTTT.

This chain uses TRBV2 with TRBJ2-7, with 14 bases lining up with TRBD2. This CDR3 has 15 residues. The germline CDR1 and CDR2 sequences are SNHLY and FYNNEI. J gave up 7 bases and V 4 bases, and 6 bases lay outside the gene matches. CDR3: CASSVTSGRAREQYF. The CDR3 DNA follows: TGTGCCAGCAGTGTGACTAGCGGGAGGGCCCGGGAGCAGTACTTC.

The chain has TRBV10-1 and TRBJ1-2; TRBD1 agrees at 9 bases. Germline V gene sequence: CDR1 WNHNN, CDR2 SYGVQD (reference sequence). The CDR3 is made up of 15 amino acids. With 4 bases clipped from V and 1 base from J, the junction kept 4 bases outside the gene matches. The CDR3 region has the DNA TGCGCCAGCAGTGCCGGGACAGGGCTTAACTATGGCTACACCTTC. Its translation is CASSAGTGLNYGYTF.

V and J are TRBV7-2 and TRBJ2-3; D may be TRBD2 (6 bases). Trimming stripped 5 bases from V and 2 bases from J, with 11 bases between. Germline CDR1 is SGHTA and CDR2 is FQGNSA. This CDR3 is built from 14 residues. Written as DNA, the CDR3 is TGTGCCAGCAGCCCCGGACTAATCACAGATACGCAGTATTTT. It codes for CASSPGLITDTQYF.

In DNA, the CDR3 is TGTGCCAGCAGTTACCGGGGACAGGACTGTGGCTACACCTTC. Protein: CASSYRGQDCGYTF. The chain couples TRBV6-7 to TRBJ1-2; TRBD1 matches 8 bases. TRBV6-7 is an open reading frame whose function is uncertain. This CDR3 is built from 14 residues. V shed 2 bases, J shed 7 bases, and the junction held 6 bases outside the gene matches.

The chain couples TRBV6-1 to TRBJ2-2, with D possibly matching TRBD1 (6 bases). The length of the CDR3 is 14 residues. Per the germline V gene, CDR1 is MNHNS and CDR2 is SASEGT. Deletions cut 6 bases from V and 6 bases from J, with 14 bases between. CDR3 in amino acids: CASRRQVDAGELFF. CDR3 in DNA: TGTGCCAGCAGAAGACAGGTCGACGCCGGGGAGCTGTTTTTT.

The rearrangement uses TRBV14 and TRBJ2-7; TRBD2 agrees at 12 bases. The CDR3 spans 18 residues. Germline V CDR1 and CDR2: SGHDN, FVKESK. V gave up 4 bases and J gave up 0 bases; unmatched junction bases: 10. Here the CDR3 reads CASSRRLAGEGSSYEQYF. Here the CDR3 DNA reads TGTGCCAGCAGCCGCCGACTAGCGGGAGAGGGCTCCTCCTACGAGCAGTACTTC.

The chain has TRBV19 and TRBJ2-2; TRBD2 matches 13 bases. Germline loops: CDR1 LNHDA, CDR2 SQIVND (reference sequence). J was trimmed by 8 bases and V by 0 bases; bases with no gene match: 3. There are 16 residues in the CDR3. CDR3 in amino acids: CASSIELAGGPGELFF. CDR3 nucleotide sequence: TGTGCCAGTAGTATAGAACTAGCGGGAGGGCCAGGGGAGCTGTTTTTT.

The table lists this clone with a count of one. V and J are TRBV6-1 and TRBJ2-3, with D perhaps TRBD1 (5 bases). The ends were cut back, 4 bases at V and 1 base at J, with 18 bases in the middle. CDR1 and CDR2 (germline): MNHNS, SASEGT. The CDR3 extends over 17 amino acids. The CDR3 region has the DNA TGTGCCAGCAGTGCCCTCACAGGCACAGATCGCACAGATACGCAGTATTTT. Its protein is CASSALTGTDRTDTQYF.

The J gene is TRBJ2-1, the V gene TRBV29-1, with a weak D call TRBD1 (6 bases). This CDR3 is 10 amino acids long. CDR1 and CDR2 (germline): SQVTM, ANQGSEA. Trimming removed 6 bases from V and 9 bases from J, with 9 bases in between. The CDR3 spells CSVPGAEQFF. The DNA of the CDR3 is TGCAGCGTCCCAGGGGCTGAGCAGTTCTTC.

The CDR3 loop is CASSAVAPAYEQYF. In nucleotides, the CDR3 is TGTGCCAGCAGCGCGGTAGCGCCCGCCTACGAGCAGTACTTC. V gene TRBV7-8 combines with J gene TRBJ2-7; a weak D match, TRBD2 (5 bases). Germline V gene data show CDR1 as SGHVS and CDR2 as FQNEAQ. V was cut by 5 bases and J by 2 bases, with 13 bases left in between. The CDR3 has 14 residues.

This chain uses TRBV19 with TRBJ1-1, with a tentative D call TRBD1 (5 bases). Trimming left V 0 bases short and J 1 base short, with 15 bases between. Germline loops: CDR1 LNHDA, CDR2 SQIVND (reference sequence). This CDR3 region has 17 residues. This CDR3 is CASSIEAGRGTNTEAFF. In DNA form, the CDR3 reads TGTGCCAGTAGTATAGAAGCAGGGCGGGGGACGAACACTGAAGCTTTCTTT.

The chain uses TRBV5-1 and TRBJ1-1; tentatively, D is TRBD1 (6 bases). CDR1 is SGHRS, CDR2 YFSETQ, per germline. CDR3 length: 14 amino acids. V shed 0 bases and J shed 4 bases, with 10 bases lying between them. CDR3 sequence (DNA): TGCGCCAGCAGCTTGGTAGGGGGAAGCACTGAAGCTTTCTTT. Residues: CASSLVGGSTEAFF.

This rearrangement joins TRBV7-2 to TRBJ1-2; the D is unclear. Between the trimmed V and J ends, which lost 2 bases and 5 bases, there was a span of 9 bases. The length of the CDR3 is 13 residues. CDR1 SGHTA and CDR2 FQGNSA come from the germline V gene. The CDR3 region has the DNA TGTGCCAGCAGCTTAAGTAGCCTTTATGGCTACACCTTC. This translates into CASSLSSLYGYTF.

The rearrangement uses TRBV21-1 and TRBJ2-1; the D call TRBD2 from the table was never checked on the DNA. TRBV21-1 has pseudogene status. This CDR3 has 18 residues. The CDR3 nucleotides are TGTGCCAGCAGCAAAGATTTTAAACAGCGGGAGGATGGGTATGAGCAGTTCTTC. It specifies CASSKDFKQREDGYEQFF.

The chain has TRBV10-3 and TRBJ1-1; D is possibly TRBD1 (6 bases). This CDR3 spans 14 amino acids. V lost 10 bases, J lost 2 bases, and 17 bases lay in between. The germline CDR1 and CDR2 sequences are ENHRY and SYGVKD. CDR3 nucleotides: TGTGCCACCGGCGGACAGCAACCTAACACTGAAGCTTTCTTT. This translates into CATGGQQPNTEAFF.

The rearrangement joins TRBV10-2 to TRBJ2-7; possibly TRBD1 for D (6 bases). V gave up 5 bases and J gave up 7 bases, with 30 bases separating them. The germline V gene encodes CDR1 WSHSY and CDR2 SAAADI. There are 18 residues in the CDR3. CDR3 protein: CASSTYPSLDRMEGEQYF. The CDR3 bases are TGCGCCAGCAGTACATACCCCTCGCTCGACAGGATGGAAGGTGAGCAGTACTTC.

Here the CDR3 reads CASRLGQGGTYEQYF. The CDR3 DNA sequence: TGTGCCAGCAGACTAGGACAGGGGGGGACCTACGAGCAGTACTTC. The V and J genes are TRBV7-2 and TRBJ2-7; 10 positions agree with TRBD1. Trimming removed 6 bases from V and 2 bases from J; junction bases left unmatched: 7. This CDR3 contains 15 residues. Germline CDR1 reads SGHTA; CDR2 reads FQGNSA.